Detailed here is one T cell receptor beta chain. Its cognate antigen is unknown. MiXCR, run by TCRdb on the reads, gives a single entry per CDR3 protein. The sample yields more than 6,000 distinct CDR3 sequences, around 17% seen once. The CDR3 is 15 residues long. V gave up 6 bases and J gave up 7 bases, with 18 bases separating them. This entry comes from a study of liver allograft versus peripheral blood T cells. Study details: The authors compared T cell receptor repertoires in transplanted livers with recipients' peripheral blood repertoires.

Study results and limitations: T cell receptor repertoires inside liver allografts reportedly differed from those in peripheral blood.

The rearrangement uses TRBV12-3 or TRBV12-4 and TRBJ1-4; weak D call: TRBD1 (6 bases). The source of this sequence is a human patient who had a liver transplant. Part of the T cells may come from the graft donor. The CDR3 protein is CASSPGRGRGEKLFF. The CDR3 nucleotides are TGTGCCAGCAGCCCAGGGCGGGGGCGAGGTGAAAAACTGTTTTTT.